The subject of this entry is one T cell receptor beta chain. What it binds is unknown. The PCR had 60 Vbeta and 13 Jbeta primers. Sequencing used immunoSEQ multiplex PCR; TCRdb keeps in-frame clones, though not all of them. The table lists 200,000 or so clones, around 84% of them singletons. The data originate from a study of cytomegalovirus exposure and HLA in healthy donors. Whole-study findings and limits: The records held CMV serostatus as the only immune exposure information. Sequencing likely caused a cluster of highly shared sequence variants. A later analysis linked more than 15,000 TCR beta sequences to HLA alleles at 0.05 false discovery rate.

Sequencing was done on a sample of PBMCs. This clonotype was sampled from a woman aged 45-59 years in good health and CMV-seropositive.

The CDR3 DNA reads as TGTGCCAGCAGCCCTGGACAGTCAACTAATGAAAAACTGTTTTTT. Translating it yields CASSPGQSTNEKLFF. The V gene is TRBV5-4, the J gene TRBJ1-4; TRBD1 is a possible D gene (6 bases). The CDR3 length is 15 residues. The germline V gene encodes CDR1 SGHNT and CDR2 YYREEE (reference sequence). V was cut by 4 bases and J by 0 bases, with 10 bases left in between.